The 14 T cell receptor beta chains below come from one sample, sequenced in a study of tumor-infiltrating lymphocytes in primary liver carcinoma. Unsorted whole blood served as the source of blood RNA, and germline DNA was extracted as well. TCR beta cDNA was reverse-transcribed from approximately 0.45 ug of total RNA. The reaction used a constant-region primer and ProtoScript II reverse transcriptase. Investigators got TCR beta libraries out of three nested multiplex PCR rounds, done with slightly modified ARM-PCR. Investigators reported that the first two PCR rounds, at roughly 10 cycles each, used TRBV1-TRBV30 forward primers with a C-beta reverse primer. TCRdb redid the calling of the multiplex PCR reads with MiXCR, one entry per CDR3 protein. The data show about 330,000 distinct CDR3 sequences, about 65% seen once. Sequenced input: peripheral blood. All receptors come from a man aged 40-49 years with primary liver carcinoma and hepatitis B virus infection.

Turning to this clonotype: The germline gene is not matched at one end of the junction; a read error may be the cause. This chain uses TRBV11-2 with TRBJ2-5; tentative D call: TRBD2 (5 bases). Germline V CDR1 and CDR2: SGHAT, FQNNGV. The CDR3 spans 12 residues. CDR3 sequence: CASSLVGETQCF. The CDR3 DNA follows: TGTGCCAGCAGCTTAGTGGGAGAGACCCAGTGCTTC.

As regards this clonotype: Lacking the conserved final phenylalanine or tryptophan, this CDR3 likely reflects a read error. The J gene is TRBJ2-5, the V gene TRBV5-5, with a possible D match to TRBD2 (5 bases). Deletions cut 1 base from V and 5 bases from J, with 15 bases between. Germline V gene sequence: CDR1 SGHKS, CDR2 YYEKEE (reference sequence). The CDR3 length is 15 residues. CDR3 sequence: CASSLTPRAQETQYI. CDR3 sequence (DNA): TGTGCCAGCAGCTTGACTCCGAGGGCCCAGGAGACCCAGTACATC.

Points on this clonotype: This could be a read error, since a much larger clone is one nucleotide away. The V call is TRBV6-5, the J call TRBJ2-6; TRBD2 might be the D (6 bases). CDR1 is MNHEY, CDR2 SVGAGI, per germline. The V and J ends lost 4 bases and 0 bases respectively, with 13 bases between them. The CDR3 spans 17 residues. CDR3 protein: CASSLISGFSGANVLTF. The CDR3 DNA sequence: TGTGCCAGCAGTTTGATTAGCGGCTTCTCTGGGGCCAACGTCCTGACTTTC.

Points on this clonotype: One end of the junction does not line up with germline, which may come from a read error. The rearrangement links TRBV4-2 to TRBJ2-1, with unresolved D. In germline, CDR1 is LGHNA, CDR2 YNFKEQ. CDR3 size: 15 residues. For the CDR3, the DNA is TGTACCAGCAGTCAAGACCCGGGCACGAACAATGAGCAGTTCTTC. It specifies CTSSQDPGTNNEQFF.

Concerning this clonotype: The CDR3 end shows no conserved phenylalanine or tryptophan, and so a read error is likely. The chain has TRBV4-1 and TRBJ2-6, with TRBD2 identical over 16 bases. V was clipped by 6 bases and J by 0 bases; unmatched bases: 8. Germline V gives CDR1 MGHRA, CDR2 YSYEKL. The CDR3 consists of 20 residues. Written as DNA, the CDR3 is TGCGCCAGCAGTCTCGGGACTAGCGGGAGGGCCAACTCTGGGGCCAACGTCCTGACTTGC. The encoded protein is CASSLGTSGRANSGANVLTC.

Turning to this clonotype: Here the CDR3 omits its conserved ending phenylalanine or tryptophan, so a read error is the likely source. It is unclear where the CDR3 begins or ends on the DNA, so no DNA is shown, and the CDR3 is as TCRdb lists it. CDR3 loop: CASSFRGGPNEEFL. The V and J genes are TRBV12-3 or TRBV12-4 and TRBJ2-1; the D call TRBD2 from the table was never checked on the DNA. The CDR3 has 14 residues if both end residues are counted.

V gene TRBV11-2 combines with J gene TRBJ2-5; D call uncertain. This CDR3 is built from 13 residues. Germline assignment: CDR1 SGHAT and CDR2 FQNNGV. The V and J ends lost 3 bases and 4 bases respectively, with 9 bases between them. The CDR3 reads CASSFELVETQYF. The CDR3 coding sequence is TGTGCCAGCAGCTTTGAATTAGTAGAGACCCAGTACTTC.

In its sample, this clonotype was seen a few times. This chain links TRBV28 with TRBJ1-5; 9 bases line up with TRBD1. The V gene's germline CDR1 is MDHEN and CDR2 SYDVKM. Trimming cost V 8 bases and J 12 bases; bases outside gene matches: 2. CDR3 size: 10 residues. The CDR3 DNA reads TGTGCCAGCGGGGACAGGGACCAGCATTTT. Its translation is CASGDRDQHF.

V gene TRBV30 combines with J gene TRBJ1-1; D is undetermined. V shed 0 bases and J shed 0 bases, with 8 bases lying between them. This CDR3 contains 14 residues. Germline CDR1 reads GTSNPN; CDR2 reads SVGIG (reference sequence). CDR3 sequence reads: CAWSVGFMNTEAFF. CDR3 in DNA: TGTGCCTGGAGTGTAGGATTCATGAACACTGAAGCTTTCTTT.

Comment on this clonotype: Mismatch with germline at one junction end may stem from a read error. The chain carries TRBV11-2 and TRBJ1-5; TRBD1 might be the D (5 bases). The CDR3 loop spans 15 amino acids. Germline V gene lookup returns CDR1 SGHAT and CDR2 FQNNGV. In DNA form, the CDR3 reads TGTGCCGGCAGCTTAGGCCCGACAGCCAATCAACCCCAGCATTTT. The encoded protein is CAGSLGPTANQPQHF.

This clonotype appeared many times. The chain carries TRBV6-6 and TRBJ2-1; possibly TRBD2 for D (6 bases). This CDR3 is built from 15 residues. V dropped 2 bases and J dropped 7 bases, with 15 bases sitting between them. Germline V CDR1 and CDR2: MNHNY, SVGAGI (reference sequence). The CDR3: CASSYLGGADNEQFF. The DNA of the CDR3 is TGTGCCAGCAGTTACCTAGGCGGGGCCGATAATGAGCAGTTCTTC.

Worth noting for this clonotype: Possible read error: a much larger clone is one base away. CDR3 nucleotide sequence: TGTGCCAGCAGTGAAGGGACGGATTCTGAAAAACTGTTTTTT. This gives the protein CASSEGTDSEKLFF. The chain uses TRBV6-1 and TRBJ1-4; D is ambiguous. The CDR3 runs to 14 residues. Germline values: CDR1 MNHNS, CDR2 SASEGT. V lost 1 base, J lost 7 bases, and 10 bases lay in between.

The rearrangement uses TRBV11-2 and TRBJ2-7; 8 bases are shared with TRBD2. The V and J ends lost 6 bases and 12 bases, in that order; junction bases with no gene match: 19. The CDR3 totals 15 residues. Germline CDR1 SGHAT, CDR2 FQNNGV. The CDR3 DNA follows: TGTGCCAGCAGTATAGGGTCCAGCGGGGGCGTTACACCGTACTTC. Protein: CASSIGSSGGVTPYF.

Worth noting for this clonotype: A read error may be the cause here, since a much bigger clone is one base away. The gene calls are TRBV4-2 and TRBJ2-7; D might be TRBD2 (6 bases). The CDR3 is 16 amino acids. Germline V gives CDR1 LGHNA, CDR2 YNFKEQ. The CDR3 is CTSSQGSLDYVYEQYF. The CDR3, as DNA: TGTACCAGCAGCCAAGGGAGTTTGGACTACGTCTACGAGCAGTACTTC.